This T cell receptor beta chain appears in the sequencing data of a study of kidney transplant recipient with SARS-CoV-2 infection. This CDR3 spans 18 amino acids. Per germline, CDR1 KGHDR and CDR2 SFDVKD. Trimming cost V 6 bases and J 1 base; bases outside gene matches: 12. One entry per CDR3 protein, called by TCRdb with MiXCR from the reads. The sample holds fewer than 250,000 distinct CDR3 sequences, under 35% seen once. This clonotype has at least ten counts. V is TRBV24-1 and J is TRBJ1-5, with TRBD1 matching over 9 bases. The receptor was derived from a male patient in his 30s who had COVID-19 and was a kidney transplant recipient. The graft donor may have given rise to some T cells. Sample: a blood sample, taken at baseline and on day 111 from a kidney transplant recipient. CDR3 bases: TGTGCCACCAGTTCGAACAGGGGGCGATTCGAAAGCAATCAGCCCCAGCATTTT. This encodes CATSSNRGRFESNQPQHF.